This record looks at one TCR beta chain sequence and its context. The source of the sample is a study of CD8 T cells in Susac syndrome. Stable or active relapsing-remitting multiple sclerosis, untreated and meeting revised McDonald criteria, defined the controls. CDR1 is LNHNV and CDR2 is YYDKDF in the germline V gene (reference sequence). The CDR3 covers 17 residues. V lost 1 base and J 1 base, leaving 14 bases between the germline ends. An amount of RNA that ranged from roughly 0.45 to 1 ug was reverse transcribed with random hexamers. TCR beta CDR3 was amplified by immunoSEQ multiplex PCR. This amplification extended across 54 Vbeta and 13 Jbeta segments. Each CDR3 protein gets one entry after TCRdb re-called the immunoSEQ multiplex PCR reads with MiXCR. The sample has roughly 150,000 distinct CDR3 sequences; nearly 97% are singletons.

The genes are TRBV15 and TRBJ1-5; no definite D call. Sequenced: CD8+ T cells from PBMCs. The TCR comes from a human donor with multiple sclerosis. CDR3 coding DNA: TGTGCCACCAGCAGAGCCCATCTGTCCCCAAGCAATCAGCCCCAGCATTTT. Its protein is CATSRAHLSPSNQPQHF. The full variable domain, its missing parts supplied by reference TRBV15 and TRBJ1-5, is DAMVIQNPRYQVTQFGKPVTLSCSQTLNHNVMYWYQQKSSQAPKLLFHYYDKDFNNEADTPDNFQSRRPNTSFCFLDIRSPGLGDTAMYLCATSRAHLSPSNQPQHFGDGTRLSIL.